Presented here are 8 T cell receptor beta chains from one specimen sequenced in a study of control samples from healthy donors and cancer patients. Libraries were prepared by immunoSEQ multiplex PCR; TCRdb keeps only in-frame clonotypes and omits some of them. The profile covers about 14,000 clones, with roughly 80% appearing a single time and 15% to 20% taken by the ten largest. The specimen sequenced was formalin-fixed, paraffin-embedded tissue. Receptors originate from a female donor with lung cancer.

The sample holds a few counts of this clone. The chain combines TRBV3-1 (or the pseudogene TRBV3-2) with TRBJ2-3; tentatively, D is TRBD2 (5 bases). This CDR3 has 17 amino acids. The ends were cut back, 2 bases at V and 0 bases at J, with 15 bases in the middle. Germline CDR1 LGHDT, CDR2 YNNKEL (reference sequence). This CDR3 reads CASSQSASRVSTDTQYF. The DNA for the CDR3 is TGTGCCAGCAGCCAAAGTGCTAGCCGAGTTAGCACAGATACGCAGTATTTT.

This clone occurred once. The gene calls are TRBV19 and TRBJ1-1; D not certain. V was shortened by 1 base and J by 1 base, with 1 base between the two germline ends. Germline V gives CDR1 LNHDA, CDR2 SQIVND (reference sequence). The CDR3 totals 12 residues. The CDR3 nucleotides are TGTGCCAGTAGTATAGGGAACACTGAAGCTTTCTTT. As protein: CASSIGNTEAFF. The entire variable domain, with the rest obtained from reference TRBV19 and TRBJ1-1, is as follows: DGGITQSPKYLFRKEGQNVTLSCEQNLNHDAMYWYRQDPGQGLRLIYYSQIVNDFQKGDIAEGYSVSREKKESFPLTVTSAQKNPTAFYLCASSIGNTEAFFGQGTRLTVV.

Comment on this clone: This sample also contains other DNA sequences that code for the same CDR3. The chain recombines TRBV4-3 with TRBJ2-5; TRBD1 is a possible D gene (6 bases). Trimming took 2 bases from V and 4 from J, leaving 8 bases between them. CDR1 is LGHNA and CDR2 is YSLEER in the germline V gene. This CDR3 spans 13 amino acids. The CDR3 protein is CASSQTGRETQYF. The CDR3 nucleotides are TGCGCCAGCAGCCAAACAGGGAGAGAGACCCAGTACTTC.

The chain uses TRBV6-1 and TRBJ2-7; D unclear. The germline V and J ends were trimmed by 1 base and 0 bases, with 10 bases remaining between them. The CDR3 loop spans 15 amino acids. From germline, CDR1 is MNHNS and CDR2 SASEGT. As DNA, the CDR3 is TGTGCCAGCAGTGAAGGGGATAGCTTCTCCTACGAGCAGTACTTC. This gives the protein CASSEGDSFSYEQYF.

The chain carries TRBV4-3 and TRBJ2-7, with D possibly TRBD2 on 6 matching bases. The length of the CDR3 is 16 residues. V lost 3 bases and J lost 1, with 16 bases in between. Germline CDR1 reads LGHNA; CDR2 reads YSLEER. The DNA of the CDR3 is TGCGCCAGCAGCCATTCCGGGACGGGAGAGTCCTACGAGCAGTACTTC. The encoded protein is CASSHSGTGESYEQYF.

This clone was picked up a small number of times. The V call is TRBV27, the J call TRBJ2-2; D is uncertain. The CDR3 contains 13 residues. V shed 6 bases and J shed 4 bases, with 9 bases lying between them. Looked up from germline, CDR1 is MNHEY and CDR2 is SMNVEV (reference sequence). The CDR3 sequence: CASSPVGTGELFF. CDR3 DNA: TGTGCCAGCAGCCCGGTTGGCACCGGGGAGCTGTTTTTT.

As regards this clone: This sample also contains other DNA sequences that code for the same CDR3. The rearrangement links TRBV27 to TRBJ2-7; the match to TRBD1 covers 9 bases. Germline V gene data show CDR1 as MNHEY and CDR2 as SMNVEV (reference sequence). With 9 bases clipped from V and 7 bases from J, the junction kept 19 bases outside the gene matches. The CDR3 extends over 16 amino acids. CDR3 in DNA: TGTGCCAGTAGCAACTCTCCGGGACAGGGCCATAAGGAGCAGTACTTC. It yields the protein CASSNSPGQGHKEQYF.

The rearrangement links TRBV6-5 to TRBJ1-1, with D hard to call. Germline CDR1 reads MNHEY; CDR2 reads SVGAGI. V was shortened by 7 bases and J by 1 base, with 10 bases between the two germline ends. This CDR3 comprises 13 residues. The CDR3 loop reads CASMTGGNTEAFF. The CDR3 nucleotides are TGTGCCAGCATGACGGGAGGGAACACTGAAGCTTTCTTT.